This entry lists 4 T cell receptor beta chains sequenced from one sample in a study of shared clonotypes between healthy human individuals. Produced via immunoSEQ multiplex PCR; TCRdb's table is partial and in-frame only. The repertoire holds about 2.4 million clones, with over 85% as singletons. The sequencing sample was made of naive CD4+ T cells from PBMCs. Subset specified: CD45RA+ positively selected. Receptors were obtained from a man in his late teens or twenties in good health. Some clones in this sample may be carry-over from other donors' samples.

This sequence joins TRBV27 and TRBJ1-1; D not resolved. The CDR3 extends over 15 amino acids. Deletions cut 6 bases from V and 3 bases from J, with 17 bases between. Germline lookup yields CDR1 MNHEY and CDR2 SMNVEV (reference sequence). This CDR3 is CASSLRSGSYTEAFF. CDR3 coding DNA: TGTGCCAGCAGCTTACGGTCCGGGTCTTACACTGAAGCTTTCTTT.

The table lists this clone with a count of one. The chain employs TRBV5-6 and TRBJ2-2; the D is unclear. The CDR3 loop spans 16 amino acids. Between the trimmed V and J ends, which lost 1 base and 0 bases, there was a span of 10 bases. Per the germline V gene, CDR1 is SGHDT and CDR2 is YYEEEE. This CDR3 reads CASSLISLANTGELFF. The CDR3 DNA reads TGTGCCAGCAGCTTGATTTCTCTAGCGAACACCGGGGAGCTGTTTTTT.

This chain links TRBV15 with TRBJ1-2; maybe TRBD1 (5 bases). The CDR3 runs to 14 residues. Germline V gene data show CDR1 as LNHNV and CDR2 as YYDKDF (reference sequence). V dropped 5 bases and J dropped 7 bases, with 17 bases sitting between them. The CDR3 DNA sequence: TGTGCCACCAGCCCCCTTCGGAGGGGAGGTGGCTACACCTTC. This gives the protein CATSPLRRGGGYTF.

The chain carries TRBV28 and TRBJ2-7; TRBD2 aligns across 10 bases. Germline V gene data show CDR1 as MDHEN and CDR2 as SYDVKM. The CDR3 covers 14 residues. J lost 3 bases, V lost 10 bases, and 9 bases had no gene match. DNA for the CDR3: TGTGCCACTACGAGACTAGCGGGCGTCTACGAGCAGTACTTC. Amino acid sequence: CATTRLAGVYEQYF.